Listed here are 19 T cell receptor beta chains from one sample, sequenced in a study of blood T cells in healthy people across ages. A second PCR, run for about 6 to 11 cycles, used a sample-barcoded 5' primer plus a J-beta primer mix. A single record per CDR3 protein comes from TCRdb applying MiXCR to the 5' RACE reads. In the table there are 1.5 million to 2 million distinct CDR3 sequences, 49% of which are singletons. Sequencing was performed on blood. Source of these receptors: a woman aged 40-49 years in good health.

Only a few counts were recorded for this clonotype. The CDR3 DNA reads TGTGCCAGCAGCCCCAGGGACCTTTACTACGAGCAGTACTTC. Its translation: CASSPRDLYYEQYF. The chain has TRBV7-9 and TRBJ2-5; D may be TRBD1 or TRBD2 (5 bases each). The better agreement between TRBJ2-7 and the DNA end casts doubt on the J call. Germline loops: CDR1 SEHNR, CDR2 FQNEAQ (reference sequence). This CDR3 is 14 amino acids long.

This clonotype was found a few times. The J gene is TRBJ2-6, the V gene TRBV2; D uncertain. The CDR3 sequence is 16 residues long. Looked up from germline, CDR1 is SNHLY and CDR2 is FYNNEI. Trimming removed 6 bases at V and 0 bases at J, with 12 bases between. CDR3 bases: TGTGCCAGCAGGGACCCAGTAGGCTCTGGGGCCAACGTCCTGACTTTC. Protein: CASRDPVGSGANVLTF.

V gene TRBV7-8 combines with J gene TRBJ2-7; perhaps TRBD2 as D (6 bases). Germline CDR1 reads SGHVS; CDR2 reads FQNEAQ. V gave up 2 bases and J gave up 4 bases, with 18 bases separating them. This CDR3 is 16 amino acids long. This chain's CDR3 is CASSLTTGLVGYEQYF. CDR3 sequence (DNA): TGTGCCAGCAGCTTAACAACGGGACTCGTGGGGTACGAGCAGTACTTC.

The rearrangement joins TRBV29-1 to TRBJ1-1; D may be TRBD1 (5 bases). CDR3 length: 10 amino acids. Trimming took off 7 bases at V and 7 bases at J, with 10 bases between the two ends. Germline loops: CDR1 SQVTM, CDR2 ANQGSEA. Written as DNA, the CDR3 is TGCAGCGCCGCCGACAGTGAAGCTTTCTTT. Amino acid sequence: CSAADSEAFF.

This clonotype was counted only a few times. The chain is built from TRBV6-2 or TRBV6-3 and TRBJ2-5; 10 bases map to TRBD1. The V gene end was trimmed by 0 bases and the J gene end by 4 bases; junction bases not matched to a gene: 2. The CDR3 consists of 15 residues. Germline V lookup: CDR1 MNHEY, CDR2 SVGEGT. CDR3 residues: CASSYSRQGAETQYF. CDR3 DNA: TGTGCCAGCAGTTACTCCCGACAGGGGGCAGAGACCCAGTACTTC.

A few counts support this clonotype. This rearrangement joins TRBV7-2 to TRBJ1-2; D may be TRBD1 (5 bases). The CDR3 has 14 amino acids. Germline CDR1 and CDR2: SGHTA and FQGNSA. The ends were cut back, 1 base at V and 3 bases at J, with 9 bases in the middle. The CDR3: CASSLVTDDYGYTF. DNA of the CDR3: TGTGCCAGCAGCTTAGTGACAGATGACTATGGCTACACCTTC.

This clonotype showed up many times. The chain is built from TRBV27 and TRBJ2-1, with TRBD2 identical over 12 bases. This CDR3 contains 16 residues. Germline CDR1 and CDR2: MNHEY and SMNVEV (reference sequence). The V segment lost 5 bases and the J segment 0 bases; nucleotides outside the gene matches: 2. The CDR3 protein is CASSPSGGGSYNEQFF. The CDR3 DNA reads as TGTGCCAGCAGTCCTAGCGGGGGGGGCTCCTACAATGAGCAGTTCTTC.

The genes are TRBV28 and TRBJ1-6; no firm D call. The V and J ends lost 6 bases and 1 base respectively, with 13 bases between them. The CDR3 loop spans 16 amino acids. Germline V gives CDR1 MDHEN, CDR2 SYDVKM. The CDR3: CASRPQKGSYNSPLHF. CDR3 nucleotide sequence: TGTGCCAGCAGACCTCAGAAAGGTTCCTATAATTCACCCCTCCACTTT.

The chain carries TRBV2 and TRBJ2-7, with D unresolved. V dropped 3 bases and J dropped 2 bases, with 5 bases sitting between them. The length of the CDR3 is 12 residues. Looked up from germline, CDR1 is SNHLY and CDR2 is FYNNEI. The CDR3 reads CASSDNPYEQYF. Written as DNA, the CDR3 is TGTGCCAGCAGTGATAATCCCTACGAGCAGTACTTC.

The chain carries TRBV20-1 and TRBJ2-4; a weak D match, TRBD2 (6 bases). Germline V gives CDR1 DFQATT, CDR2 SNEGSKA (reference sequence). The CDR3 covers 12 residues. V lost 6 bases to trimming and J lost 8 bases, with 14 bases between them. Here the CDR3 DNA reads TGCAGTGCCGCGGAGGGAAGGTACATTCAGTACTTC. Residues: CSAAEGRYIQYF.

The chain is built from TRBV5-8 and TRBJ2-3, with D possibly being TRBD1 or TRBD2 (5 bases each). This CDR3 comprises 15 residues. Germline V gene data show CDR1 as SGHTS and CDR2 as YDEGEE. V was shortened by 3 bases and J by 2 bases, with 13 bases between the two germline ends. The CDR3 reads CASSSGRITTDTQYF. CDR3 nucleotides: TGTGCCAGCAGCTCGGGGCGGATTACCACAGATACGCAGTATTTT.

In this sample, this clonotype turned up a few times. The chain carries TRBV6-2 or TRBV6-3 and TRBJ2-5; the D is unclear. The CDR3 spans 15 residues. Germline assignment: CDR1 MNHEY and CDR2 SVGEGT. Between the trimmed V and J ends, which lost 4 bases and 1 base, there was a span of 13 bases. The CDR3 region is CASSSARRGQETQYF. CDR3 DNA sequence: TGTGCCAGCAGTTCGGCTAGACGCGGCCAAGAGACCCAGTACTTC.

There are a few counts of this clonotype. The rearrangement uses TRBV7-2 and TRBJ2-7, with D perhaps TRBD1 (6 bases). This CDR3 has 16 residues. With 0 bases removed from V and 1 base from J, the gap between germline ends came to 13 bases. Germline-derived CDR1 and CDR2 are SGHTA and FQGNSA. CDR3 region: CASSLASGTRSYEQYF. The CDR3 DNA is TGTGCCAGCAGCTTAGCCTCCGGGACAAGATCCTACGAGCAGTACTTC.

Only one count was recorded for this clonotype. The chain carries TRBV29-1 and TRBJ1-4; 10 nucleotides align to TRBD1. V lost 4 bases, J lost 7 bases, and 3 bases stayed unmatched. CDR3 length: 13 amino acids. Per the germline V gene, CDR1 is SQVTM and CDR2 is ANQGSEA. This CDR3 reads CSVARTGGEKLFF. CDR3 sequence (DNA): TGCAGCGTTGCCAGGACAGGGGGTGAAAAACTGTTTTTT.

This clonotype has only a few counts. This rearrangement joins TRBV7-9 to TRBJ2-1; TRBD2 is a possible D gene (6 bases). From germline, CDR1 is SEHNR and CDR2 FQNEAQ (reference sequence). This CDR3 region has 15 residues. V shed 4 bases and J shed 2 bases, with 12 bases lying between them. In DNA form, the CDR3 reads TGTGCCAGCAGCTCGGGCGGGACTCCCTACAATGAGCAGTTCTTC. This translates into CASSSGGTPYNEQFF.

The V and J genes are TRBV6-5 and TRBJ1-5; TRBD1 is a possible D gene (6 bases). The germline V and J ends were trimmed by 8 bases and 7 bases, with 15 bases remaining between them. CDR1 is MNHEY and CDR2 is SVGAGI in the germline V gene. The CDR3 runs to 13 residues. The DNA of the CDR3 is TGTGCCAGCGGACTACAGGGTCTGCAGCCCCAGCATTTT. The encoded protein is CASGLQGLQPQHF.

This rearrangement joins TRBV6-2 or TRBV6-3 to TRBJ2-1; 9 bases map to TRBD1. The end of the DNA fits TRBJ2-7 better, so the J call may be wrong. The germline CDR1 and CDR2 sequences are MNHEY and SVGEGT. This CDR3 has 15 residues. The CDR3 DNA reads as TGTGCCAGCAGTTACACGGGACAGGGTAATTACGAGCAGTACTTC. Its translation is CASSYTGQGNYEQYF.

This clonotype was seen only a few times. This chain links TRBV7-2 with TRBJ1-5; 10 bases map to TRBD1. Germline V gene lookup returns CDR1 SGHTA and CDR2 FQGNSA. The CDR3 length is 17 residues. J lost 0 bases, V lost 7 bases, and 9 bases had no gene match. This CDR3 reads CASTLDRGIRSNQPQHF. CDR3 DNA: TGTGCCAGCACCCTGGACAGGGGGATCCGTAGCAATCAGCCCCAGCATTTT. Drawing the rest from reference TRBV7-2 and TRBJ1-5, the complete variable domain is GAGVSQSPSNKVTEKGKDVELRCDPISGHTALYWYRQSLGQGLEFLIYFQGNSAPDKSGLPSDRFSAERTGGSVSTLTIQRTQQEDSAVYLCASTLDRGIRSNQPQHFGDGTRLSIL.

Notes on this clonotype: One junction end does not reproduce the germline sequence, and a read error may be involved. V gene TRBV5-1 combines with J gene TRBJ2-7; 7 bases align to TRBD2. This CDR3 has 14 residues. Germline CDR1 reads SGHRS; CDR2 reads YFSETQ. The CDR3 loop is CASSFRDYGYERYF. The DNA for the CDR3 is TGCGCCAGCAGCTTCCGGGACTACGGCTACGAGCGGTACTTC.